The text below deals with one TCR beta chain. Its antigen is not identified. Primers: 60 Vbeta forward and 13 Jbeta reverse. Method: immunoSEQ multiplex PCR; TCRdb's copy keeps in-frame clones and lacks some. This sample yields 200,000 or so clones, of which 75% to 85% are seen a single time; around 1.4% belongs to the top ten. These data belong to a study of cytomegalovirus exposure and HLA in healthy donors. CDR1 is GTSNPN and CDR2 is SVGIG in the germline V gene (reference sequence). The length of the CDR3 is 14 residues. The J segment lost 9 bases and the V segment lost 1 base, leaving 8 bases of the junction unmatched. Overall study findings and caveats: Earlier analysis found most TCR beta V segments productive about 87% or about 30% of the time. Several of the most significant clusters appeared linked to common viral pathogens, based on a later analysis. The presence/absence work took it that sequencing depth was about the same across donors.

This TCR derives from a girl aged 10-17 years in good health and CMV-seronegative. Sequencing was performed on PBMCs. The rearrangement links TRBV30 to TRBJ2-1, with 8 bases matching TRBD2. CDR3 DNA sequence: TGTGCCTGGAGTGAAGGAGCGGGGGCCCCTGAGCAGTTCTTC. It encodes CAWSEGAGAPEQFF.